The clone carrying this TCR beta chain was seen more than once but under ten times. Antigen specificity is unknown. It was with a sample-barcoded 5' primer and a J-beta primer mix that a second PCR of about 6 to 11 cycles was run. Every molecule of cDNA carried a tag from a template-switch adaptor with 12 random nucleotides. Sequencing of every sample gave 2.5 million or more CDR3-containing paired-end reads. TCRdb reprocessed the 5' RACE reads with MiXCR, giving one entry per CDR3 protein. The repertoire holds more than 650,000 distinct CDR3 sequences, about 20% seen once, with 20% to 25% in the top ten. The sample originates from a study of blood T cells in healthy people across ages. Study-level points and caveats: Diversity was higher, and naive CD4+ cells more numerous, in long-lived donors than in aged donors. As age increased, TCR beta diversity per million T cells fell in a roughly linear fashion.

The length of the CDR3 is 14 residues. V was trimmed by 2 bases and J by 1 base, leaving 8 bases between them. Germline CDR1 reads MNHNY; CDR2 reads SVGAGI (reference sequence). The chain joins TRBV6-6 to TRBJ1-1, with a weak D call TRBD1 (5 bases). The clonotype was recovered from a man between 65 and 85 years old in good health. Material: blood. As DNA, the CDR3 is TGTGCCAGCAGTTACGACAGAAAGAACACTGAAGCTTTCTTT. Encoded protein: CASSYDRKNTEAFF.